Below, one T cell receptor (beta chain) is given with its context. The data are from a study of T-cell memory formation after mild COVID-19. TCRdb redid the calling of the 5' RACE reads with MiXCR, one entry per CDR3 protein. The table lists roughly 480,000 distinct CDR3 sequences, about 23% of them singletons, with 9.5% to 15% in the top ten. CDR1 MGHRA and CDR2 YSYEKL come from the germline V gene. V lost 0 bases and J lost 2, with 13 bases in between. CDR3 length equals 16 residues. The J gene is TRBJ1-2, the V gene TRBV4-1; D remains ambiguous. The TCR comes from an adult woman who had mild COVID-19 (a few samples of this study predate the infection). Cell type and time point are not known. Sequencing input: PBMCs or a T cell subset sorted from them (not recorded which). The CDR3 sequence: CASSQDGRRPNYGYTF. The CDR3 DNA reads as TGCGCCAGCAGCCAAGACGGTCGGAGGCCCAACTATGGCTACACCTTC.